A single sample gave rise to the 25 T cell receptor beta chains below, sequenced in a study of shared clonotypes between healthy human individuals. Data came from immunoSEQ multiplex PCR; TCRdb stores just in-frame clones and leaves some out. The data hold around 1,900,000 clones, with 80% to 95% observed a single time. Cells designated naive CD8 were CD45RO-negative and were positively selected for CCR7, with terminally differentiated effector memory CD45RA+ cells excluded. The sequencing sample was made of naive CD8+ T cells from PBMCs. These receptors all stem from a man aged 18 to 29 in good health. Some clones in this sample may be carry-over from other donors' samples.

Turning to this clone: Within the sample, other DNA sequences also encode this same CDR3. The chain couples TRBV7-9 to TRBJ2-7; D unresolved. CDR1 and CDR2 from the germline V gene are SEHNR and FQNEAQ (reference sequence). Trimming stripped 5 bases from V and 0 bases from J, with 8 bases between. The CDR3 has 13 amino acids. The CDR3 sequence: CASSLQSSYEQYF. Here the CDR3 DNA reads TGTGCCAGCAGCCTTCAAAGCTCCTACGAGCAGTACTTC. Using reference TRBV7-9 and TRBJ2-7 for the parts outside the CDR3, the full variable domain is DTGVSQNPRHKITKRGQNVTFRCDPISEHNRLYWYRQTLGQGPEFLTYFQNEAQLEKSRLLSDRFSAERPKGSFSTLEIQRTEQGDSAMYLCASSLQSSYEQYFGPGTRLTVT.

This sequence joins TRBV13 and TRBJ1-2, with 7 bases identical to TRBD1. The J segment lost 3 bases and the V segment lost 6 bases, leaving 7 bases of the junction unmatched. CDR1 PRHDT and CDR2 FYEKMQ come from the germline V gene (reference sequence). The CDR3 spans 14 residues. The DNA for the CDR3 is TGTGCCAGCAGGGCGGCAGGGGGAGACTATGGCTACACCTTC. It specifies CASRAAGGDYGYTF.

The CDR3 nucleotides are TGCGCCAGCAGCTTGGCAGCCAGAGGACTGGATGAAAAACTGTTTTTT. Translating gives CASSLAARGLDEKLFF. The chain combines TRBV5-1 with TRBJ1-4, with no clear D. Deletions cut 0 bases from V and 6 bases from J, with 15 bases between. Per the germline V gene, CDR1 is SGHRS and CDR2 is YFSETQ. CDR3 length equals 16 residues.

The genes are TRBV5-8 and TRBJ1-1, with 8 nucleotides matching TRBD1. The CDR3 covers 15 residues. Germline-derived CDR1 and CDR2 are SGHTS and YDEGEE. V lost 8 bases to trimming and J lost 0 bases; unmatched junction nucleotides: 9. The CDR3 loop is CARGTGETLNTEAFF. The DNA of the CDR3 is TGTGCCAGGGGGACAGGCGAAACTTTGAACACTGAAGCTTTCTTT.

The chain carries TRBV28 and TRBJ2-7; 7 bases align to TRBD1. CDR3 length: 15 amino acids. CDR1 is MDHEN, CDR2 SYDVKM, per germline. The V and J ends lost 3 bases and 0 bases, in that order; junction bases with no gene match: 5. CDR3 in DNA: TGTGCCAGCAGTTTCGAGGACAGGAACTCCTACGAGCAGTACTTC. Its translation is CASSFEDRNSYEQYF.

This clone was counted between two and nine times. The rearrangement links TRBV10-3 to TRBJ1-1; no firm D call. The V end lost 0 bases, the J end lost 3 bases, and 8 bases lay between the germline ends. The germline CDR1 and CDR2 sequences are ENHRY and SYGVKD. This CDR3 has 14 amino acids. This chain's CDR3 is CAISESVLDTEAFF. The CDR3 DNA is TGTGCCATCAGTGAGTCCGTCCTGGACACTGAAGCTTTCTTT.

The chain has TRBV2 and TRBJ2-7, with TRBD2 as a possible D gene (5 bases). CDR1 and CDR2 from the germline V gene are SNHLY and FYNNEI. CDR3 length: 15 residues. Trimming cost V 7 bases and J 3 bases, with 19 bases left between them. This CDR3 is CASKLGRTENYEQYF. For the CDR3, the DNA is TGTGCCAGCAAACTCGGACGGACTGAAAACTACGAGCAGTACTTC.

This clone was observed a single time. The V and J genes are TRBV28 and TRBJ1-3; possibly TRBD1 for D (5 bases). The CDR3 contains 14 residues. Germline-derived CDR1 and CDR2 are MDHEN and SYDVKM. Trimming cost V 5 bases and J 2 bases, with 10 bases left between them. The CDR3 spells CASSIRGAGNTIYF. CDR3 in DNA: TGTGCCAGCAGTATAAGGGGAGCTGGAAACACCATATATTTT.

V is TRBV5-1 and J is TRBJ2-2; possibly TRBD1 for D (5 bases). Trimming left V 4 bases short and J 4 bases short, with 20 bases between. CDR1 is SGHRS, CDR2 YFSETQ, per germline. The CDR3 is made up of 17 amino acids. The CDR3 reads CASSPLGPPTGTGELFF. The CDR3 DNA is TGCGCCAGCAGCCCCCTGGGGCCCCCGACGGGCACCGGGGAGCTGTTTTTT.

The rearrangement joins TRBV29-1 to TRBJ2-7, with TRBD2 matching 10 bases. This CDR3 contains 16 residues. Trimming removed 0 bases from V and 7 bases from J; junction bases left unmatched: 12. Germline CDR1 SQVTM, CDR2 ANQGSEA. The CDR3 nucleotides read TGCAGCGTTGAAGATCCGGGTACTAGCGGGATCCAAGAGCAGTACTTC. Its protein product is CSVEDPGTSGIQEQYF.

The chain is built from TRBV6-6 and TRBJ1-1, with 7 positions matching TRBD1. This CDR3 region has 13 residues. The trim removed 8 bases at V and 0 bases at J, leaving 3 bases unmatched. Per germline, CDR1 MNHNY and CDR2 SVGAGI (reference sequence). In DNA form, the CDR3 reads TGTGCCAGCTGGGGACAGCTGAACACTGAAGCTTTCTTT. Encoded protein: CASWGQLNTEAFF.

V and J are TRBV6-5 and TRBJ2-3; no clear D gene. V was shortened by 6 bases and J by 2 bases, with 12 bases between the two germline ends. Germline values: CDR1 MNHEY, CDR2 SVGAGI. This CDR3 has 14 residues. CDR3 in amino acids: CASRPFPFTDTQYF. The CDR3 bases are TGTGCCAGCAGACCCTTTCCTTTCACAGATACGCAGTATTTT.

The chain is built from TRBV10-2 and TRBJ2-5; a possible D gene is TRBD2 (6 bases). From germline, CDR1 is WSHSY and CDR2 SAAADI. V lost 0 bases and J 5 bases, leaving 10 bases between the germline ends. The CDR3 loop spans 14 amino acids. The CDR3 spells CASSESGGGETQYF. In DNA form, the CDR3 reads TGCGCCAGCAGTGAGTCGGGGGGTGGGGAGACCCAGTACTTC.

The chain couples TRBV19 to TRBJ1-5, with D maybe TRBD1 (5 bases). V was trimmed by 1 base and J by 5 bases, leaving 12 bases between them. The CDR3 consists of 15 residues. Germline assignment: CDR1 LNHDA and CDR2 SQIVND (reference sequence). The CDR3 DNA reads TGTGCCAGTAGTATAGCAGGGAACCCCTATCAGCCCCAGCATTTT. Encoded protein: CASSIAGNPYQPQHF.

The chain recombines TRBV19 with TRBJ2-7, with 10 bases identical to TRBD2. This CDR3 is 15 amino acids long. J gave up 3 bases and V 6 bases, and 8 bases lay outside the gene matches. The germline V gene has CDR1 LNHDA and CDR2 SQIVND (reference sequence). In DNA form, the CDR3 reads TGTGCCAGTAGGTTACTAGCGGGGCCTAACTACGAGCAGTACTTC. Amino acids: CASRLLAGPNYEQYF.

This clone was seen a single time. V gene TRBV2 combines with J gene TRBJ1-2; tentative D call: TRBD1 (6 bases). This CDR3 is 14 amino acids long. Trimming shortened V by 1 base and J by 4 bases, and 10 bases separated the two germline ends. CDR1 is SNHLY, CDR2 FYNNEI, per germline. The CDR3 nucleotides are TGTGCCAGCAGTGAAGGGGGGGGCCTCTATGGCTACACCTTC. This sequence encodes CASSEGGGLYGYTF.

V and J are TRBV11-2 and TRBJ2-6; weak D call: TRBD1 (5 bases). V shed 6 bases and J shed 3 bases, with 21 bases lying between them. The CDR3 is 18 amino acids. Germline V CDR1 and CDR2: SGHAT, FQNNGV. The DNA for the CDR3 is TGTGCCAGCAGGCCGAAGGACACCACCAAGGATGGGGCCAACGTCCTGACTTTC. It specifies CASRPKDTTKDGANVLTF.

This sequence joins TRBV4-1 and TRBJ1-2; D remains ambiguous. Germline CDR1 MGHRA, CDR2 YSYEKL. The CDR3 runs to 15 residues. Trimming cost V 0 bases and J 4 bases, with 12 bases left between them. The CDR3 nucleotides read TGCGCCAGCAGCCAAGATGTCAGCTTGGGCTATGGCTACACCTTC. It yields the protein CASSQDVSLGYGYTF.

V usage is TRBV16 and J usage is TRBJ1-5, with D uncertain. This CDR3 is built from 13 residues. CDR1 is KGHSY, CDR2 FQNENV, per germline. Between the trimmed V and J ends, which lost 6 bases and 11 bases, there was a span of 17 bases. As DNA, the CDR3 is TGTGCCAGCAGGCCAACATGGGATGAGGCCCAGCATTTT. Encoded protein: CASRPTWDEAQHF. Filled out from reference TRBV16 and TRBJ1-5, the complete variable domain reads GEEVAQTPKHLVRGEGQKAKLYCAPIKGHSYVFWYQQVLKNEFKFLISFQNENVFDETGMPKERFSAKCLPNSPCSLEIQATKLEDSAVYFCASRPTWDEAQHFGDGTRLSIL.

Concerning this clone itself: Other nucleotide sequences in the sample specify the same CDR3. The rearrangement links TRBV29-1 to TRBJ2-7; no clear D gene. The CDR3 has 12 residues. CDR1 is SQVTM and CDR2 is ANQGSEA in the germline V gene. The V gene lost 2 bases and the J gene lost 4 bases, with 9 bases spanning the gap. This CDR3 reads CSVETRGYEQYF. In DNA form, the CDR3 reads TGCAGCGTTGAAACCCGCGGTTACGAGCAGTACTTC.

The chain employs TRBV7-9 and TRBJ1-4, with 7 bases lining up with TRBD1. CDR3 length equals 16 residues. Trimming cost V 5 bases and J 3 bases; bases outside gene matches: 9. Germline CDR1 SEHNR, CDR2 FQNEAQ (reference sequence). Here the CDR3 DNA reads TGTGCCAGCAGCCAATCCCGACAGGGCCCTAATGAAAAACTGTTTTTT. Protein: CASSQSRQGPNEKLFF.

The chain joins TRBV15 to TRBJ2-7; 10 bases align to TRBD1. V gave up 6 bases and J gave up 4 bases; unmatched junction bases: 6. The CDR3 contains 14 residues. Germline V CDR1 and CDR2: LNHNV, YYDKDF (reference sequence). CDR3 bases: TGTGCCACCAGTGGGACAGGGGAAGATTACGAGCAGTACTTC. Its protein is CATSGTGEDYEQYF.

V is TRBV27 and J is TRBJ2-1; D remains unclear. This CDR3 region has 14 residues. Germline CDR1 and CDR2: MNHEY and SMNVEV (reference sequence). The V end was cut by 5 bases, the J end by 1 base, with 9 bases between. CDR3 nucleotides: TGTGCCAGCAGTCCGTCGTGGTCCTACAATGAGCAGTTCTTC. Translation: CASSPSWSYNEQFF.

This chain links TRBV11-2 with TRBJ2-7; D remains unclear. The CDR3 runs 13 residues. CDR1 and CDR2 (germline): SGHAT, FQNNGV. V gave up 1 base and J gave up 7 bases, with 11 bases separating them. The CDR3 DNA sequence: TGTGCCAGCAGCTTAGTCTTGGTAGGTGAGCAGTACTTC. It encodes CASSLVLVGEQYF.

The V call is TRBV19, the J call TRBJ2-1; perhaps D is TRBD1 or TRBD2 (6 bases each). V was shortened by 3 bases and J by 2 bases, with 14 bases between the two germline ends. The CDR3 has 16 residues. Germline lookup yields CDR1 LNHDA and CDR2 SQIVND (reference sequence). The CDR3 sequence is CASSIGTGGPYNEQFF. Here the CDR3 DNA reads TGTGCCAGTAGTATTGGGACCGGGGGCCCCTACAATGAGCAGTTCTTC. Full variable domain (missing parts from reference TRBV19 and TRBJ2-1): DGGITQSPKYLFRKEGQNVTLSCEQNLNHDAMYWYRQDPGQGLRLIYYSQIVNDFQKGDIAEGYSVSREKKESFPLTVTSAQKNPTAFYLCASSIGTGGPYNEQFFGPGTRLTVL.